These 31 T cell receptor beta chains share one sample of origin, sequenced in a study of Graves' ophthalmopathy and Graves' hyperthyroidism. Amplifying from RNA transcripts, the study obtained TCR beta CDR3 regions. After a first-round RT-PCR with HTBI primers, a second-round multiplex PCR was run. TCRdb redid the calling of the multiplex PCR reads with MiXCR, one entry per CDR3 protein. Here the sample spans around 1,200,000 distinct CDR3 sequences, about 38% being singletons. Sequenced material: peripheral blood or thyroid tissue (not recorded which). The receptors come from an adult man with Graves' hyperthyroidism.

The chain combines TRBV20-1 with TRBJ2-7, with D maybe TRBD2 (5 bases). CDR1 and CDR2 (germline): DFQATT, SNEGSKA (reference sequence). The CDR3 covers 15 residues. V was pared by 6 bases and J by 2 bases, with 20 bases between. CDR3 protein: CSATPGAGDTYEQYF. Here the CDR3 DNA reads TGCAGTGCCACGCCTGGCGCCGGGGATACCTACGAGCAGTACTTC.

This clonotype was counted many times. V gene TRBV29-1 combines with J gene TRBJ2-7; 10 bases line up with TRBD1. Germline V gene lookup returns CDR1 SQVTM and CDR2 ANQGSEA. After removal of 7 bases from V and 7 bases from J, the junction contained 10 bases not matched to a gene. The CDR3 covers 13 residues. The CDR3 loop reads CSGRQGAGGEQYF. The DNA for the CDR3 is TGCAGCGGTCGACAGGGGGCAGGAGGTGAGCAGTACTTC.

This clonotype was found many times. The rearrangement links TRBV7-2 to TRBJ2-5; 8 bases are a match to TRBD2. Germline V gene sequence: CDR1 SGHTA, CDR2 FQGNSA. This CDR3 spans 12 amino acids. Trimming at V came to 7 bases and at J to 5 bases, leaving 3 bases not matched to a gene. The chain's CDR3 is CASNPGGETQYF. In nucleotides, the CDR3 is TGTGCCAGCAACCCGGGGGGGGAGACCCAGTACTTC.

The V and J genes are TRBV9 and TRBJ1-1; 11 bases agree with TRBD1. Germline loops: CDR1 SGDLS, CDR2 YYNGEE. After removal of 0 bases from V and 1 base from J, the junction contained 2 bases not matched to a gene. The CDR3 is 16 amino acids. In DNA form, the CDR3 reads TGTGCCAGCAGCGTAGTGGGGACAGGGGGGAACACTGAAGCTTTCTTT. Translation: CASSVVGTGGNTEAFF. Together with reference TRBV9 and TRBJ1-1, the CDR3 gives the full variable domain: DSGVTQTPKHLITATGQRVTLRCSPRSGDLSVYWYQQSLDQGLQFLIQYYNGEERAKGNILERFSAQQFPDLHSELNLSSLELGDSALYFCASSVVGTGGNTEAFFGQGTRLTVV.

This clonotype was counted at least ten times. This rearrangement joins TRBV7-9 to TRBJ1-6; a possible D gene is TRBD1 (5 bases). V lost 5 bases and J lost 9, with 17 bases in between. The CDR3 covers 15 residues. The germline V gene has CDR1 SEHNR and CDR2 FQNEAQ (reference sequence). The CDR3 coding sequence is TGTGCCAGCAGCCCAGGTGGGACGGCGACTTCACCCCTCCACTTT. It encodes CASSPGGTATSPLHF.

This clonotype appeared a few times. The chain carries TRBV7-2 and TRBJ1-4; D is uncertain. Germline assignment: CDR1 SGHTA and CDR2 FQGNSA. This CDR3 has 15 amino acids. Trimming shortened V by 5 bases and J by 0 bases, and 10 bases separated the two germline ends. This CDR3 reads CASSPFNTTNEKLFF. CDR3 in DNA: TGTGCCAGCAGCCCCTTCAACACAACTAATGAAAAACTGTTTTTT.

This clonotype came up many times. The genes are TRBV20-1 and TRBJ2-5; TRBD2 is a possible D gene (6 bases). CDR3 size: 13 residues. Trimming took 3 bases from V and 6 from J, leaving 14 bases between them. The germline V gene encodes CDR1 DFQATT and CDR2 SNEGSKA (reference sequence). CDR3 DNA: TGCAGTGCTAGCCCGGGACTGGAAAAGACCCAGTACTTC. As protein: CSASPGLEKTQYF.

About this clonotype: An end of the junction differs from the germline gene, which may be a read error. V is TRBV10-3 and J is TRBJ2-7, with TRBD2 matching over 11 bases. Per germline, CDR1 ENHRY and CDR2 SYGVKD. The CDR3 has 15 residues. This CDR3 reads CAISNPSGGNYEQHF. CDR3 bases: TGTGCCATCAGTAACCCTAGCGGGGGGAACTACGAGCAGCACTTC.

This clonotype was counted at least ten times. V usage is TRBV29-1 and J usage is TRBJ1-2; TRBD1 aligns across 9 bases. Trimming cost V 4 bases and J 8 bases; bases outside gene matches: 8. From germline, CDR1 is SQVTM and CDR2 ANQGSEA. This CDR3 comprises 13 residues. The DNA of the CDR3 is TGCAGCGTTGGTCCGGGGACAGGGTTCGGCTACACCTTC. This encodes CSVGPGTGFGYTF.

Concerning this clonotype itself: The missing conserved phenylalanine or tryptophan at the end of this CDR3 makes a read error likely. J is TRBJ1-2 and V is TRBV20-1; 7 bases map to TRBD1. After removal of 0 bases from V and 10 bases from J, the junction contained 5 bases not matched to a gene. CDR1 DFQATT and CDR2 SNEGSKA come from the germline V gene (reference sequence). The CDR3 contains 12 residues. For the CDR3, the DNA is TGCAGTGCTAGAGAGGGGACAGCCTTCTACACCTCC. This sequence encodes CSAREGTAFYTS.

Turning to this clonotype: A much larger clone lies a single base off, so this may be a read error. The gene calls are TRBV10-2 and TRBJ1-1; D is ambiguous. Germline lookup yields CDR1 WSHSY and CDR2 SAAADI. CDR3 size: 14 residues. V was pared by 8 bases and J by 1 base, with 14 bases between. The CDR3 spells CASGQRRGNTEAFF. The DNA for the CDR3 is TGCGCCAGCGGCCAAAGACGGGGGAACACTGAAGCTTTCTTT.

In the case of this clonotype: At one boundary the junction diverges from the germline segment, which might be a read error. The chain employs TRBV15 and TRBJ2-6; D might be TRBD1 (6 bases). Germline V gene lookup returns CDR1 LNHNV and CDR2 YYDKDF (reference sequence). The CDR3 has 14 residues. The CDR3 reads CATSRRRQGHTEAF. The CDR3 DNA reads as TGTGCCACCAGCAGAAGGAGGCAGGGGCACACTGAAGCTTTC. Variable domain in full (rest from reference TRBV15 and TRBJ2-6): DAMVIQNPRYQVTQFGKPVTLSCSQTLNHNVMYWYQQKSSQAPKLLFHYYDKDFNNEADTPDNFQSRRPNTSFCFLDIRSPGLGDTAMYLCATSRRRQGHTEAFGAGSRLTVL.

The rearrangement joins TRBV29-1 to TRBJ1-2; weak D call: TRBD1 (5 bases). The CDR3 loop spans 13 amino acids. Germline V CDR1 and CDR2: SQVTM, ANQGSEA. Trimming took off 7 bases at V and 1 base at J, with 13 bases between the two ends. CDR3 protein: CSGPQGVNYGYTF. The CDR3 bases are TGCAGCGGCCCTCAGGGCGTTAACTATGGCTACACCTTC.

This clonotype was seen repeatedly, ten times or more. This chain uses TRBV19 with TRBJ2-5, with 7 bases matching TRBD1. The germline V gene has CDR1 LNHDA and CDR2 SQIVND (reference sequence). Trimming cost V 4 bases and J 2 bases; bases outside gene matches: 7. The CDR3 totals 15 residues. CDR3 DNA: TGTGCCAGTAGTACCTACAGGGGCTGGCAAGAGACCCAGTACTTC. Translation gives CASSTYRGWQETQYF.

This rearrangement joins TRBV2 to TRBJ2-2; 8 nucleotides agree with TRBD1. Germline V CDR1 and CDR2: SNHLY, FYNNEI. CDR3 length: 17 residues. V trimming: 11 bases; J trimming: 5 bases; junction bases outside the gene matches: 19. The CDR3 sequence is CAAETRQGALWTGELFF. Here the CDR3 DNA reads TGTGCCGCTGAGACGAGGCAGGGGGCATTGTGGACCGGGGAGCTGTTTTTT.

This clonotype was seen at least ten times. The V gene is TRBV24-1, the J gene TRBJ2-7, with 11 bases matching TRBD1. The length of the CDR3 is 13 residues. The junction had 0 bases not matched to a gene; V was cut back by 3 bases and J by 6 bases. Germline CDR1 is KGHDR and CDR2 is SFDVKD. The CDR3 DNA reads as TGTGCCACCAGTGATGGACAGGGGGCCGAGCAGTACTTC. This translates into CATSDGQGAEQYF.

This clonotype was recorded many times. V and J are TRBV2 and TRBJ1-2; D is uncertain. The CDR3 is made up of 13 amino acids. CDR1 is SNHLY, CDR2 FYNNEI, per germline. The V gene lost 2 bases and the J gene lost 0 bases, with 4 bases spanning the gap. This CDR3 reads CASSELANYGYTF. CDR3 sequence (DNA): TGTGCCAGCAGTGAATTGGCTAACTATGGCTACACCTTC.

In its sample, this clonotype was seen many times. The chain recombines TRBV6-5 with TRBJ1-2; no reliable D call. The CDR3 extends over 12 amino acids. From germline, CDR1 is MNHEY and CDR2 SVGAGI. V shed 7 bases and J shed 4 bases, with 10 bases lying between them. CDR3 sequence: CASMNGFYGYTF. As DNA, the CDR3 is TGTGCCAGCATGAATGGGTTCTATGGCTACACCTTC.

The gene calls are TRBV2 and TRBJ1-5; D gene unclear. CDR3 length equals 15 residues. Trimming left V 3 bases short and J 2 bases short, with 11 bases between. Germline-derived CDR1 and CDR2 are SNHLY and FYNNEI. The CDR3: CASSEFRGRNQPQHF. DNA of the CDR3: TGTGCCAGCAGTGAGTTCCGAGGGCGCAATCAGCCCCAGCATTTT.

The V gene is TRBV7-8, the J gene TRBJ1-5; D is ambiguous. V was pared by 5 bases and J by 7 bases, with 12 bases between. This CDR3 has 13 residues. Germline-derived CDR1 and CDR2 are SGHVS and FQNEAQ. This CDR3 is CASSQATGQPQHF. CDR3 bases: TGTGCCAGCAGCCAAGCAACGGGACAGCCCCAGCATTTT.

In this sample, this clonotype turned up once. This chain uses TRBV24-1 with TRBJ2-5, with D maybe TRBD1 (5 bases). The V and J ends lost 11 bases and 9 bases respectively, with 24 bases between them. The length of the CDR3 is 14 residues. CDR1 and CDR2 (germline): KGHDR, SFDVKD. This chain's CDR3 is CASSVSGRDQPQYF. The CDR3 DNA sequence: TGTGCCAGCAGCGTTTCAGGCAGGGATCAGCCCCAGTACTTC.

The table lists this clonotype with many counts. The chain joins TRBV20-1 to TRBJ1-5; 8 bases are shared with TRBD1. From germline, CDR1 is DFQATT and CDR2 SNEGSKA (reference sequence). The CDR3 totals 12 residues. J gave up 5 bases and V 3 bases, and 0 bases lay outside the gene matches. The CDR3 reads CSARDRDQPQHF. The CDR3 DNA sequence: TGCAGTGCTAGGGACAGGGATCAGCCCCAGCATTTT.

This clonotype was seen a few times. The chain couples TRBV20-1 to TRBJ1-6, with D possibly matching TRBD1 (6 bases). CDR1 and CDR2 (germline): DFQATT, SNEGSKA (reference sequence). Trimming pared 7 bases from V and 9 bases from J, leaving 16 bases between. The CDR3 is 13 residues long. In DNA form, the CDR3 reads TGCAGTGTCCAGAGGACAGAGGGTTCACCCCTCCACTTT. Translating gives CSVQRTEGSPLHF.

This clonotype has only a few counts. This chain connects TRBV9 to TRBJ1-1; D ambiguous. This CDR3 has 13 residues. CDR1 is SGDLS and CDR2 is YYNGEE in the germline V gene. The ends were cut back, 0 bases at V and 7 bases at J, with 10 bases in the middle. DNA for the CDR3: TGTGCCAGCAGCGTAGGGACCATACATGAAGCTTTCTTT. This gives the protein CASSVGTIHEAFF.

The table lists this clonotype with a few counts. This chain uses TRBV19 with TRBJ2-5; TRBD2 matches 7 bases. J was trimmed by 4 bases and V by 0 bases; bases with no gene match: 2. CDR3 length equals 14 residues. From germline, CDR1 is LNHDA and CDR2 SQIVND (reference sequence). The CDR3 coding sequence is TGTGCCAGTAGTATAGACGCGGGAGTAGAGACCCAGTACTTC. Amino acid sequence: CASSIDAGVETQYF.

V usage is TRBV6-6 and J usage is TRBJ1-1; tentative D call: TRBD1 (5 bases). The CDR3 spans 16 residues. V was pared by 4 bases and J by 1 base, with 16 bases between. Germline V CDR1 and CDR2: MNHNY, SVGAGI (reference sequence). The CDR3 DNA sequence: TGTGCCAGCAGTTCCGAGACCGGGACGGGGAACACTGAAGCTTTCTTT. This encodes CASSSETGTGNTEAFF.

This clonotype was seen ten or more times. This chain joins TRBV25-1 and TRBJ1-3, with D perhaps matching TRBD1 (6 bases). Trimming shortened V by 1 base and J by 0 bases, and 10 bases separated the two germline ends. CDR1 MGHDK and CDR2 SYGVNS come from the germline V gene. This CDR3 region has 16 residues. The CDR3: CASSEWTAISGNTIYF. CDR3 sequence (DNA): TGTGCCAGCAGTGAATGGACAGCGATCTCTGGAAACACCATATATTTT.

This clonotype was seen more than once but under ten times. This chain connects TRBV11-2 to TRBJ2-5; D is perhaps TRBD2 (6 bases). This CDR3 is built from 15 residues. Germline CDR1 and CDR2: SGHAT and FQNNGV. V was pared by 1 base and J by 5 bases, with 14 bases between. The CDR3 loop is CASSLGRGAWETQYF. The CDR3 bases are TGTGCCAGCAGCTTAGGGAGGGGAGCATGGGAGACCCAGTACTTC.

This clonotype was recorded many times. The J gene is TRBJ2-2, the V gene TRBV9; 11 bases map to TRBD2. Germline V lookup: CDR1 SGDLS, CDR2 YYNGEE. V lost 7 bases and J lost 4; bases outside the gene matches: 3. There are 14 residues in the CDR3. The CDR3 DNA sequence: TGTGCCAGCGGGACTAGCGGCTTCACCGGGGAGCTGTTTTTT. Its translation is CASGTSGFTGELFF.

This sequence joins TRBV5-1 and TRBJ2-7; maybe TRBD2 (5 bases). This CDR3 region has 16 residues. Germline CDR1 SGHRS, CDR2 YFSETQ. Trimming took 1 base from V and 0 from J, leaving 14 bases between them. The CDR3 DNA follows: TGCGCCAGCAGCTTGTCAGGCGGGCTATCCTCCTACGAGCAGTACTTC. Residues: CASSLSGGLSSYEQYF.

The sample holds many counts of this clonotype. The V gene is TRBV19, the J gene TRBJ1-4, with D possibly TRBD1 on 5 matching bases. There are 16 residues in the CDR3. Germline V CDR1 and CDR2: LNHDA, SQIVND (reference sequence). Trimming left V 4 bases short and J 2 bases short, with 14 bases between. The CDR3 bases are TGTGCCAGTAGTAAGGGACGCCCGGCGACTAATGAAAAACTGTTTTTT. This translates into CASSKGRPATNEKLFF.